The T cell receptor (beta chain) described here comes from a study of CXCR3-negative and CXCR3-positive naive CD8 T cells. Study-level findings and limits: More hydrophobic TRB CDR3s were found in CXCR3-positive naive cells than in CXCR3-negative naive cells.

The CDR3 has 17 amino acids. Per germline, CDR1 LGHNA and CDR2 YNFKEQ. TRB cDNA libraries were made by UMI-labeled 5' RACE. TCRdb re-analyzed the 5' RACE reads; it lists each CDR3 protein once, without DNA. The sample has some 61,000 distinct CDR3 sequences; the top ten hold around 4%. Points on this clonotype: Its antigen is as yet unknown.

The V call is TRBV4-2, the J call TRBJ2-7; TCRdb reports TRBD2, a call that lacks DNA to check it against. The sequence was collected from a human donor in good health. Some clones in this sample may be carry-over from other donors' samples. Sequencing was done on a sample of naive CXCR3- CD8+ T cells from blood. Sample subset: CD45RO-CCR7+CD27+CD95- naive CD8+ T cells lacking CXCR3 (TNR3-). CDR3 region: CASSQERSGGEGYEQYF.